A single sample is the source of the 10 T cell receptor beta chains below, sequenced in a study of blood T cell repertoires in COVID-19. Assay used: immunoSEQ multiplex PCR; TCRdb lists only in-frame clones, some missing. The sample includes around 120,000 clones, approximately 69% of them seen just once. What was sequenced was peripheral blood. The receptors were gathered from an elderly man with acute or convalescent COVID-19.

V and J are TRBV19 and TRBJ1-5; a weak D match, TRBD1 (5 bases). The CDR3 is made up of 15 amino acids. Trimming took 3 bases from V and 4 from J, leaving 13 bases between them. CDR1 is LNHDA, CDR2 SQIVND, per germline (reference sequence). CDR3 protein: CASSIGGESNQPQHF. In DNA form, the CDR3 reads TGTGCCAGTAGTATCGGAGGGGAGTCAAATCAGCCCCAGCATTTT.

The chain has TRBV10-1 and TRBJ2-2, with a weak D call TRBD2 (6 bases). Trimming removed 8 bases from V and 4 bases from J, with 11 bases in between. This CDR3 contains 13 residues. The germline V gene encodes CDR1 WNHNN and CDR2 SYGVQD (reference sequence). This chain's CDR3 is CASRDSPTGELFF. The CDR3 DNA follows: TGCGCCAGCCGGGACTCGCCCACCGGGGAGCTGTTTTTT.

The CDR3 DNA reads as TGTGCCATCACGGAGGCGGGATACTCCTACAATGAGCAGTTCTTC. Its protein product is CAITEAGYSYNEQFF. The genes are TRBV10-3 and TRBJ2-1, with TRBD2 as a possible D gene (6 bases). Germline V gene sequence: CDR1 ENHRY, CDR2 SYGVKD. V shed 7 bases and J shed 0 bases, with 13 bases lying between them. CDR3 length: 15 amino acids.

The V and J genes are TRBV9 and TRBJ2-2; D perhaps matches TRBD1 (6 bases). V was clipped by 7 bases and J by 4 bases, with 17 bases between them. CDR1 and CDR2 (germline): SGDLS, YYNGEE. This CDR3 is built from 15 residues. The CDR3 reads CASGRAGGPTGELFF. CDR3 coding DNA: TGTGCCAGCGGGCGAGCTGGGGGCCCCACCGGGGAGCTGTTTTTT. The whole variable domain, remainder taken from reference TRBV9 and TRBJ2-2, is DSGVTQTPKHLITATGQRVTLRCSPRSGDLSVYWYQQSLDQGLQFLIQYYNGEERAKGNILERFSAQQFPDLHSELNLSSLELGDSALYFCASGRAGGPTGELFFGEGSRLTVL.

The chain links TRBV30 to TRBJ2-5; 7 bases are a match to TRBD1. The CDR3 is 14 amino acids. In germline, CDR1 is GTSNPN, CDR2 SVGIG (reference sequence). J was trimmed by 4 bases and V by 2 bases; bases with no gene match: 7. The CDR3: CAWSRQGVRETQYF. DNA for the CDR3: TGTGCCTGGAGTCGACAGGGCGTACGAGAGACCCAGTACTTC. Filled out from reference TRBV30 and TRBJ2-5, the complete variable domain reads SQTIHQWPATLVQPVGSPLSLECTVEGTSNPNLYWYRQAAGRGLQLLFYSVGIGQISSEVPQNLSASRPQDRQFILSSKKLLLSDSGFYLCAWSRQGVRETQYFGPGTRLLVL.

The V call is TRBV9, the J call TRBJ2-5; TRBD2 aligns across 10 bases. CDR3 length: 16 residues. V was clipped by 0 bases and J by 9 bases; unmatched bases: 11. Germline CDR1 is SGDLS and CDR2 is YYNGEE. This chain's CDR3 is CASSVGPAGGPGAQYF. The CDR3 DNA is TGTGCCAGCAGCGTAGGCCCAGCGGGAGGGCCCGGGGCCCAGTACTTC.

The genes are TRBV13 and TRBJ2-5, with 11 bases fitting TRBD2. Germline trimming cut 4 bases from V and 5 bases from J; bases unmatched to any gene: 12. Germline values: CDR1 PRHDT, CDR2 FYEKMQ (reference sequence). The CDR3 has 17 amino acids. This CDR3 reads CASSSQLAGEPPETQYF. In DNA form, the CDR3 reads TGTGCCAGCAGCTCCCAACTAGCGGGAGAACCGCCCGAGACCCAGTACTTC.

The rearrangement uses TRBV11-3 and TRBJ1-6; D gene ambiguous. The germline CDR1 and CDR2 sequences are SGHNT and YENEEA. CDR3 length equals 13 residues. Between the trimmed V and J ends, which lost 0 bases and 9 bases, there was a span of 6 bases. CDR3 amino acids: CASSLDLRSPLHF. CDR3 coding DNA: TGTGCCAGCAGCTTAGATCTTCGTTCACCCCTCCACTTT.

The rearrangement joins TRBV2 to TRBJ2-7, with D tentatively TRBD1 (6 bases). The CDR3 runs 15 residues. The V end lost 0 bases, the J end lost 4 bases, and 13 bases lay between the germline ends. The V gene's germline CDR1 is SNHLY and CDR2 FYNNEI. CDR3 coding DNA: TGTGCCAGCAGTGAAGCGCCAGGGGCCCAATACGAGCAGTACTTC. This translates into CASSEAPGAQYEQYF. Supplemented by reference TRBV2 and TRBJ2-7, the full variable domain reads EPEVTQTPSHQVTQMGQEVILRCVPISNHLYFYWYRQILGQKVEFLVSFYNNEISEKSEIFDDQFSVERPDGSNFTLKIRSTKLEDSAMYFCASSEAPGAQYEQYFGPGTRLTVT.

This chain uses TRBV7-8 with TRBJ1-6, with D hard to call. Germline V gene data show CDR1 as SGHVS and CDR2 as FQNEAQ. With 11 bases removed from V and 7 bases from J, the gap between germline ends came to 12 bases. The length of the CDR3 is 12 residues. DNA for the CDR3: TGTGCCGTCTCTATCGGGAATTCACCCCTCCACTTT. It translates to CAVSIGNSPLHF.